This T cell receptor (beta chain) comes out of a study of blood T cell repertoires in COVID-19. Overall study context: Samples representing acute and convalescent COVID-19 were sourced from the United States, Italy and Spain. From T cells, B-cell-depleted T cells, or PBMCs came the material, which was cDNA or gDNA.

This clone has a single count. The CDR3 loop spans 14 amino acids. J lost 5 bases, V lost 3 bases, and 6 bases had no gene match. CDR1 is KGHSH, CDR2 LQKENI, per germline. Authors' data handling: Amplified reference gene primers provided the basis for estimating nucleated cell counts. Assay used: immunoSEQ multiplex PCR; TCRdb lists only in-frame clones, some missing. Clone size and the V and J calls come from that table; the DNA yielded D and trimming. The sample contains about 140,000 clones, 70% to 90% of which appear only once. Input material: peripheral blood. This chain connects TRBV18 to TRBJ2-5, with TRBD2 identical over 7 bases. This sequence was found in a woman older than 75 with acute or convalescent COVID-19. The CDR3 DNA reads TGTGCCAGCTCACCCCGTGGGGGGGACGAGACCCAGTACTTC. As protein: CASSPRGGDETQYF. The whole variable domain, filled in from reference TRBV18 and TRBJ2-5, reads NAGVMQNPRHLVRRRGQEARLRCSPMKGHSHVYWYRQLPEEGLKFMVYLQKENIIDESGMPKERFSAEFPKEGPSILRIQQVVRGDSAAYFCASSPRGGDETQYFGPGTRLLVL.